This is a list of T cell receptor beta chains from one sample in a study of Ad26.COV2.S vaccination and SARS-CoV-2 variants. Here immunoSEQ multiplex PCR was the method, and the copy in TCRdb shows in-frame clones only, minus some. The table includes 380,000 or so clones, about nine tenths detected once. Specimen: peripheral blood, collected in a trial of Ad26.COV2.S vaccine versus placebo. These receptors were collected from a person aged 18 to 65 who received the Ad26.COV2.S COVID-19 vaccine or a placebo. The CDR3 runs from the conserved cysteine through the conserved F or W. D genes are given only for firm matches. Size tells how often a clone was seen (once, few, many) or the class of an expanded clone, and some rows leave it out.

abundance	j_gene	d_gene	v_gene	CDR3aa	CDR3nt
few	TRBJ1-2	.	TRBV7-9	CASATANYGYTF	TGTGCCAGCGCGACAGCTAACTATGGCTACACCTTC
.	TRBJ1-2	.	TRBV4-3	CASSQVVGGLTYGYTF	TGCGCCAGCAGCCAAGTGGTTGGGGGGCTCACCTATGGCTACACCTTC
.	TRBJ2-5	.	TRBV28	CASSDTTGMGETQYF	TGTGCCAGCAGCGATACCACCGGAATGGGGGAGACCCAGTACTTC
.	TRBJ2-7	.	TRBV25-1	CASSRVGEGYEQYF	TGTGCCAGCAGTCGTGTTGGGGAAGGTTACGAGCAGTACTTC
.	TRBJ1-2	TRBD1	TRBV9	CASSVGQGDYGYTF	TGTGCCAGCAGCGTAGGACAGGGAGACTATGGCTACACCTTC
once	TRBJ1-2	TRBD1	TRBV16	CASSQTAGQGYTF	TGTGCCAGCAGCCAAACCGCGGGACAGGGCTACACCTTC
.	TRBJ2-7	TRBD1	TRBV6-5	CASSITGTETYEQYF	TGTGCCAGCAGCATTACCGGGACAGAGACCTACGAGCAGTACTTC
.	TRBJ2-7	TRBD1	TRBV5-4	CASSVTGVEQYF	TGTGCCAGCAGCGTGACAGGGGTTGAGCAGTACTTC
.	TRBJ1-3	.	TRBV6-6	CASSSPLRMGNTIYF	TGTGCCAGCAGTTCTCCCCTCCGGATGGGCAACACCATATATTTT
.	TRBJ1-3	.	TRBV28	CASSSYGNTIYF	TGTGCCAGCAGTTCTTATGGAAACACCATATATTTT
.	TRBJ2-7	TRBD2	TRBV4-3	CASSQGKREEHEQYF	TGCGCCAGCAGCCAAGGAAAACGGGAGGAACACGAGCAGTACTTC
.	TRBJ1-3	.	TRBV7-2	CASSPWGVGGNSGNTIYF	TGTGCCAGCAGCCCATGGGGGGTCGGGGGGAACTCTGGAAACACCATATATTTT
.	TRBJ2-5	.	TRBV5-1	CASGYSGLETQYF	TGCGCCAGTGGTTATAGTGGGTTGGAGACCCAGTACTTC
.	TRBJ2-1	.	TRBV6-1	CASSEWIGARRNNEQFF	TGTGCCAGCAGTGAATGGATAGGGGCCAGGCGAAACAATGAGCAGTTCTTC
.	TRBJ1-5	.	TRBV5-1	CASSLSPSNQPQHF	TGCGCCAGCAGCTTGTCTCCCTCTAATCAGCCCCAGCATTTT
.	TRBJ2-2	TRBD1	TRBV29-1	CSVVGQGSTGELFF	TGCAGCGTTGTCGGACAGGGGTCCACCGGGGAGCTGTTTTTT
.	TRBJ1-2	TRBD1	TRBV7-2	CASSLVSGQGDYGYTF	TGTGCCAGCAGCTTAGTATCGGGACAGGGTGACTATGGCTACACCTTC
.	TRBJ1-1	.	TRBV4-3	CASSLLGASTEAFF	TGCGCCAGCAGCCTTTTGGGGGCTTCGACTGAAGCTTTCTTT
.	TRBJ2-3	.	TRBV28	CASSPIYGTSKGDTQYF	TGTGCCAGCAGTCCGATTTACGGGACATCTAAGGGAGATACGCAGTATTTT
once	TRBJ2-2	.	TRBV24-1	CATRPGELFF	TGTGCCACCAGACCCGGGGAGCTGTTTTTT
.	TRBJ2-2	TRBD1	TRBV7-9	CASSFGTGWIGELFF	TGTGCCAGCAGCTTCGGGACAGGGTGGATCGGGGAGCTGTTTTTT
.	TRBJ1-1	TRBD1	TRBV6-5	CASRKGARTEAFF	TGTGCCAGCAGGAAGGGGGCAAGGACTGAAGCTTTCTTT
.	TRBJ1-6	.	TRBV6-5	CASHQGNSPLHF	TGTGCCAGCCATCAGGGTAATTCACCCCTCCACTTT
.	TRBJ2-2	.	TRBV4-3	CASSQAWGRAYPTGELFF	TGCGCCAGCAGCCAAGCATGGGGGCGGGCGTATCCCACCGGGGAGCTGTTTTTT
.	TRBJ1-2	TRBD1	TRBV7-2	CASSIDRGRSYGYTF	TGTGCCAGCAGCATTGACAGGGGAAGGTCTTATGGCTACACCTTC
.	TRBJ2-3	.	TRBV7-9	CASSSGTWEDTQYF	TGTGCCAGCAGCTCCGGGACCTGGGAAGATACGCAGTATTTT
.	TRBJ2-5	.	TRBV12-3/TRBV12-4	CAILGKGQETQYF	TGTGCCATCCTCGGGAAGGGGCAAGAGACCCAGTACTTC
.	TRBJ1-2	TRBD1	TRBV6-1	CASSEAGTGYGYTF	TGTGCCAGCAGTGAAGCCGGGACAGGGTACGGCTACACCTTC
.	TRBJ1-2	.	TRBV10-3	CAISESRADKTGYGYTF	TGTGCCATCAGTGAGTCGCGGGCAGATAAAACAGGTTATGGCTACACCTTC
.	TRBJ2-1	TRBD1	TRBV19	CASRSGGQGVGEQFF	TGTGCCAGTAGATCAGGAGGACAGGGGGTCGGTGAGCAGTTCTTC
.	TRBJ2-7	.	TRBV6-2/TRBV6-3	CASSYPIYGPISYEQYF	TGTGCCAGCAGTTACCCTATCTATGGGCCTATCTCCTACGAGCAGTACTTC
.	TRBJ2-1	.	TRBV7-2	CASRGGGGFEQFF	TGTGCCAGCAGGGGAGGGGGCGGGTTTGAGCAGTTCTTC
once	TRBJ2-1	.	TRBV24-1	CATSERGTRRFF	TGTGCCACCAGTGAACGGGGGACTCGCCGGTTCTTC
.	TRBJ1-1	TRBD1	TRBV9	CASSVGAGGYAFF	TGTGCCAGCAGCGTAGGGGCAGGGGGCTATGCTTTCTTT
.	TRBJ1-2	.	TRBV4-2	CASSQDRRNGYTF	TGTGCCAGCAGCCAAGACAGACGCAATGGCTACACCTTC
.	TRBJ1-5	.	TRBV5-8	CASSPVGGGINQPQHF	TGTGCCAGCAGCCCTGTCGGGGGGGGAATCAATCAGCCCCAGCATTTT
.	TRBJ1-1	.	TRBV6-6	CASSYAGDTEAFF	TGTGCCAGCAGTTACGCCGGGGACACTGAAGCTTTCTTT
.	TRBJ1-6	.	TRBV6-1	CASRAPGDLSSPLHF	TGTGCCAGCAGGGCCCCAGGGGATTTAAGTTCACCCCTCCACTTT
.	TRBJ2-7	.	TRBV11-2	CASSLIYEQYF	TGTGCCAGCAGCTTAATCTACGAGCAGTACTTC
.	TRBJ2-5	.	TRBV2	CASTTGDRETQYF	TGTGCCAGCACTACGGGGGACCGAGAGACCCAGTACTTC
.	TRBJ2-7	.	TRBV6-5	CASSSQGSEQYF	TGTGCCAGCAGTTCGCAGGGCTCCGAGCAGTACTTC
.	TRBJ1-1	.	TRBV9	CASSVGPEGGVNTEAFF	TGTGCCAGCAGCGTAGGCCCCGAGGGAGGGGTGAACACTGAAGCTTTCTTT
.	TRBJ1-1	.	TRBV6-4	CASRPGRENTEAFF	TGTGCCAGCAGGCCGGGGCGGGAGAACACTGAAGCTTTCTTT
.	TRBJ2-1	TRBD2	TRBV7-6	CASSLRLAGGNEQFF	TGTGCCAGCAGCTTAAGACTAGCGGGAGGGAATGAGCAGTTCTTC
.	TRBJ1-4	.	TRBV7-8	CASTRREEGTNEKLFF	TGTGCCAGCACGCGGAGGGAGGAGGGTACTAATGAAAAACTGTTTTTT
.	TRBJ2-3	.	TRBV18	CASSLDTLSTDTQYF	TGTGCCAGCTCACTCGACACATTAAGCACAGATACGCAGTATTTT
.	TRBJ1-2	.	TRBV3-1/TRBV3-2	CASSLPGRYGYTF	TGTGCCAGCAGCCTCCCGGGCCGCTATGGCTACACCTTC
.	TRBJ2-7	TRBD1	TRBV7-6	CASSSPPGQLYEQYF	TGTGCCAGCAGCTCCCCACCGGGACAGTTATACGAGCAGTACTTC
few	TRBJ2-2	.	TRBV6-2/TRBV6-3	CASSYGSTGELFF	TGTGCCAGCAGTTACGGGTCCACCGGGGAGCTGTTTTTT
.	TRBJ2-4	TRBD1	TRBV6-5	CASRVSGQGNIQYF	TGTGCCAGCAGGGTCTCGGGACAGGGAAACATTCAGTACTTC
.	TRBJ2-5	TRBD2	TRBV10-3	CAISEGQGGETQYF	TGTGCCATCAGTGAAGGGCAGGGAGGGGAGACCCAGTACTTC
.	TRBJ2-5	TRBD1	TRBV30	CAFDWGQGIQETQYF	TGTGCCTTTGATTGGGGACAGGGGATTCAAGAGACCCAGTACTTC
.	TRBJ2-5	.	TRBV7-2	CASSRSETQYF	TGTGCCAGCAGCCGGAGCGAGACCCAGTACTTC
.	TRBJ2-1	.	TRBV9	CASSVMGLDEQFF	TGTGCCAGCAGCGTAATGGGCTTGGATGAGCAGTTCTTC
.	TRBJ1-1	TRBD1	TRBV6-7	CASVQGAEAFF	TGTGCCAGTGTCCAGGGGGCTGAAGCTTTCTTT
.	TRBJ2-2	.	TRBV7-3	CASSPRTENTGELFF	TGTGCCAGCAGCCCTAGGACAGAAAACACCGGGGAGCTGTTTTTT
.	TRBJ2-3	.	TRBV6-2/TRBV6-3	CASSYPRDTDTQYF	TGTGCCAGCAGTTACCCTCGCGACACAGATACGCAGTATTTT
once	TRBJ2-7	TRBD1	TRBV25-1	CASSPLGGGFYEQYF	TGTGCCAGCAGCCCCCTAGGGGGCGGCTTCTACGAGCAGTACTTC
.	TRBJ2-6	.	TRBV7-7	CASSPAPVSGANVLTF	TGTGCTAGCAGCCCAGCGCCAGTATCTGGGGCCAACGTCCTGACTTTC